What follows are 9 T cell receptor beta chains derived from one specimen sequenced in a study of cytomegalovirus exposure and HLA in healthy donors. A multiplex PCR was run with 60 Vbeta primers and 13 Jbeta primers. TCRdb's copy holds only in-frame clones and misses some; the assay was immunoSEQ multiplex PCR. The sample includes some 220,000 clones, just under 85% of them seen just once. Material: PBMCs. The source is a woman aged 40 to 50 in good health and CMV-seronegative.

About this clone: The junction departs from germline at one end; a sequencing error may be responsible. The chain links TRBV7-9 to TRBJ2-7; 7 positions match TRBD2. The CDR3 has 14 amino acids. The germline gives CDR1 SEHNR, CDR2 FQNEAQ (reference sequence). The CDR3 sequence is CASSQWEGSSEQYF. The CDR3 DNA reads as TGTGCCAGCAGCCAATGGGAGGGGTCCTCCGAGCAGTACTTC.

The V call is TRBV5-5, the J call TRBJ2-2, with D tentatively TRBD1 (5 bases). The germline V and J ends were trimmed by 0 bases and 0 bases, with 9 bases remaining between them. The CDR3 runs to 16 residues. Looked up from germline, CDR1 is SGHKS and CDR2 is YYEKEE (reference sequence). CDR3 sequence reads: CASSLVAGSNTGELFF. The CDR3 DNA reads as TGTGCCAGCAGCTTGGTGGCAGGGTCGAACACCGGGGAGCTGTTTTTT.

Only a few counts were recorded for this clone. J is TRBJ1-4 and V is TRBV29-1; TRBD1 agrees at 8 bases. Unmatched junction bases numbered 4, after V lost 4 bases and J lost 3 bases. The CDR3 contains 14 residues. The germline gives CDR1 SQVTM, CDR2 ANQGSEA. As DNA, the CDR3 is TGCAGCGTTGGGTGGACAGGGCCTAATGAAAAACTGTTTTTT. It encodes CSVGWTGPNEKLFF.

The chain links TRBV28 to TRBJ2-7, with 9 bases lining up with TRBD1. CDR1 and CDR2 (germline): MDHEN, SYDVKM. The CDR3 consists of 15 residues. Trimming removed 8 bases from V and 2 bases from J; junction bases left unmatched: 10. The CDR3, as DNA: TGTGCCAGCGCCCGACCTACAGGGGGCACCTACGAGCAGTACTTC. This encodes CASARPTGGTYEQYF.

The chain recombines TRBV2 with TRBJ1-2; TRBD1 matches 8 bases. Germline CDR1 and CDR2: SNHLY and FYNNEI. V was clipped by 6 bases and J by 0 bases; unmatched bases: 6. The CDR3 is 15 amino acids. The CDR3 region has the DNA TGTGCCAGCAGGGGGACAGGTTCAGCTAACTATGGCTACACCTTC. Translating gives CASRGTGSANYGYTF.

In this sample, this clone turned up once. Here the CDR3 DNA reads TGTGCCACCAGCAGAGCTACCGTGGACAGGGAAGGCTACACCTTC. The encoded protein is CATSRATVDREGYTF. The rearrangement links TRBV15 to TRBJ1-2; 8 bases are a match to TRBD1. Per the germline V gene, CDR1 is LNHNV and CDR2 is YYDKDF (reference sequence). Trimming took 1 base from V and 8 from J; bases not matched to a gene: 9. The CDR3 length is 15 residues.

The chain links TRBV7-9 to TRBJ1-1; TRBD1 matches 7 bases. Germline lookup yields CDR1 SEHNR and CDR2 FQNEAQ (reference sequence). The CDR3 consists of 14 residues. V lost 8 bases and J lost 1; bases outside the gene matches: 7. The CDR3 coding sequence is TGTGCCAGCGGCGCAAGGGACAGGAACACTGAAGCTTTCTTT. Amino acid sequence: CASGARDRNTEAFF.

The chain couples TRBV5-1 to TRBJ2-3, with D possibly TRBD2 on 7 matching bases. Trimming removed 7 bases from V and 2 bases from J, with 17 bases in between. The CDR3 loop spans 15 amino acids. Germline lookup yields CDR1 SGHRS and CDR2 YFSETQ. Here the CDR3 reads CASRAGAIITDTQYF. CDR3 DNA sequence: TGCGCCAGCCGGGCGGGGGCCATCATCACAGATACGCAGTATTTT.

V and J are TRBV28 and TRBJ2-7; D gene unclear. The CDR3 covers 14 residues. V dropped 4 bases and J dropped 6 bases, with 16 bases sitting between them. Germline CDR1 reads MDHEN; CDR2 reads SYDVKM. CDR3 bases: TGTGCCAGCAGTTGCCACTATCCCGGTTGCGAGCAGTACTTC. Translation: CASSCHYPGCEQYF.